The 10 T cell receptor beta chains below all came from one sample that was sequenced in a study of shared clonotypes between healthy human individuals (dated by TCRdb to the early 2020s). Library generation was performed with the immunoSEQ multiplex PCR assay. Here the immuneACCESS table is served through TCRdb, limited to in-frame sequences with V and J called. Missing clones are a known gap in these copies; in checked studies unresolved V genes cover under half, and the rest lacks a known reason. This sample has roughly 1 million clones in its table, and about 80% of those were observed once. The ten largest clones capture 1.4% to 1.5% of the sample. What was sequenced was memory CD4+ T cells sorted from blood. This specimen's cell subset or site label, per the study, means: CD45RA-negative fraction. Receptor source: a man between 18 and 29 years old in good health.

The chain is built from TRBV27 and TRBJ1-1; perhaps TRBD1 as D (5 bases). The germline V gene has CDR1 MNHEY and CDR2 SMNVEV (reference sequence). With 2 bases removed from V and 5 bases from J, the gap between germline ends came to 12 bases. CDR3 size: 14 residues. The CDR3 loop reads CASSLRGEYTEAFF. The CDR3 bases are TGTGCCAGCAGTTTAAGGGGAGAGTATACTGAAGCTTTCTTT.

This chain uses TRBV6-6 with TRBJ2-2; D perhaps matches TRBD2 (5 bases). Germline V gene lookup returns CDR1 MNHNY and CDR2 SVGAGI (reference sequence). V gave up 4 bases and J gave up 0 bases, with 12 bases separating them. The CDR3 covers 16 residues. The CDR3 nucleotides are TGTGCCAGCAGTTTTGACTACGGCTCGAACACCGGGGAGCTGTTTTTT. Translating it yields CASSFDYGSNTGELFF.

Points on this clone: This may be a read error, as it is one base from a much larger clone. The sample contains more than one DNA sequence encoding this CDR3. The chain is built from TRBV6-6 and TRBJ2-7, with 7 bases fitting TRBD1. Losses at the gene ends were 0 bases for V and 1 base for J; bases not matched to a gene: 0. The germline CDR1 and CDR2 sequences are MNHNY and SVGAGI (reference sequence). This CDR3 has 14 amino acids. CDR3 region: CASSYSDRSYEQYF. DNA of the CDR3: TGTGCCAGCAGTTACTCGGACAGGTCCTACGAGCAGTACTTC.

The gene calls are TRBV7-2 and TRBJ2-7; TRBD2 is a possible D gene (5 bases). V gave up 5 bases and J gave up 6 bases, with 14 bases separating them. The CDR3 is 13 residues long. CDR1 SGHTA and CDR2 FQGNSA come from the germline V gene. CDR3 loop: CASSRGEIGEQYF. The DNA for the CDR3 is TGTGCCAGCAGCCGTGGGGAGATTGGCGAGCAGTACTTC. The full variable domain, in which reference TRBV7-2 and TRBJ2-7 provide the parts outside the CDR3, is GAGVSQSPSNKVTEKGKDVELRCDPISGHTALYWYRQSLGQGLEFLIYFQGNSAPDKSGLPSDRFSAERTGGSVSTLTIQRTQQEDSAVYLCASSRGEIGEQYFGPGTRLTVT.

This clone was seen a single time. The chain combines TRBV5-1 with TRBJ1-5; tentatively, D is TRBD1 (6 bases). Germline CDR1 reads SGHRS; CDR2 reads YFSETQ. The CDR3 covers 16 residues. The V end was cut by 4 bases, the J end by 1 base, with 15 bases between. CDR3 DNA sequence: TGCGCCAGCAGCACGGGACAAGGGGGAAGCAATCAGCCCCAGCATTTT. It specifies CASSTGQGGSNQPQHF.

The count of this clone is one. The junction does not match germline at one end; this may be a read error. The rearrangement uses TRBV7-2 and TRBJ2-3; a possible D gene is TRBD2 (5 bases). From germline, CDR1 is SGHTA and CDR2 FQGNSA. The CDR3 has 13 residues. CDR3 loop: CASSLGVEKTMIF. The DNA of the CDR3 is TGTGCCAGCAGCTTAGGTGTCGAGAAGACTATGATTTTT.

This clone has only one observation. V and J are TRBV27 and TRBJ2-5; no reliable D call. V dropped 11 bases and J dropped 5 bases, with 9 bases sitting between them. CDR1 is MNHEY, CDR2 SMNVEV, per germline (reference sequence). This CDR3 region has 10 residues. DNA of the CDR3: TGTGCCGGGGAAGGGGAGACCCAGTACTTC. This sequence encodes CAGEGETQYF.

This chain connects TRBV7-9 to TRBJ2-3; 15 nucleotides align to TRBD2. Germline V gene sequence: CDR1 SEHNR, CDR2 FQNEAQ (reference sequence). Trimming took 5 bases from V and 5 from J; bases not matched to a gene: 8. The CDR3 is made up of 17 amino acids. The CDR3: CASSRGTSGGLRDTQYF. The CDR3 nucleotides read TGTGCCAGCAGCCGAGGGACTAGCGGGGGGCTTCGAGATACGCAGTATTTT.

This clone came up once. The V call is TRBV29-1, the J call TRBJ2-1; the match to TRBD2 covers 8 bases. Germline assignment: CDR1 SQVTM and CDR2 ANQGSEA. V was pared by 0 bases and J by 9 bases, with 7 bases of the junction left unmatched. This CDR3 spans 14 amino acids. The CDR3 spells CSVEERGGVGEQFF. CDR3 nucleotide sequence: TGCAGCGTTGAAGAACGGGGGGGCGTAGGTGAGCAGTTCTTC.

The chain recombines TRBV7-2 with TRBJ2-3; 12 positions agree with TRBD2. The ends lost 4 bases at V and 2 bases at J; junction bases unmatched: 4. The CDR3 spans 16 residues. The germline CDR1 and CDR2 sequences are SGHTA and FQGNSA. The DNA of the CDR3 is TGTGCCAGCAGCTCAGGACTAGCGGGGTTCACAGATACGCAGTATTTT. Encoded protein: CASSSGLAGFTDTQYF.